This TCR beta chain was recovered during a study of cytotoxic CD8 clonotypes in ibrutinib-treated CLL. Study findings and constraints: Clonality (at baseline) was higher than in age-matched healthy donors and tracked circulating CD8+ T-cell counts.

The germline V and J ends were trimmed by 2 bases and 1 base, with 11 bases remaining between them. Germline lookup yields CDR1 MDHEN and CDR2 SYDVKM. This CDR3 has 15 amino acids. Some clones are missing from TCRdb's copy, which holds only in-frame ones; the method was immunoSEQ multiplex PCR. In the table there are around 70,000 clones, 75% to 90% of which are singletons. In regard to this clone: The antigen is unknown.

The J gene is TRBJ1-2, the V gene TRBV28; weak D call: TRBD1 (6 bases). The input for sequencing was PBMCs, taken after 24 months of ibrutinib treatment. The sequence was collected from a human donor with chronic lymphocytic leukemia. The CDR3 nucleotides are TGTGCCAGCAGTTTAGGGGGCGGGTTTAACTATGGCTACACCTTC. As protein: CASSLGGGFNYGYTF.